The text below deals with one TCR beta chain. The data belong to a study of metastatic and nonmetastatic thyroid tumors. Across the whole study: Peripheral blood and tumor or nodule samples from malignant and benign thyroid patients were compared.

Nobody among the patients had been given any treatment before thyroid surgery. TCRdb re-called clones from the PCR reads using MiXCR. The table records roughly 14,000 clones, around a quarter of them present only once. Unmatched junction bases numbered 11, after V lost 1 base and J lost 5 bases. From germline, CDR1 is SGHAT and CDR2 FQNNGV. The CDR3 has 16 residues. The sequenced sample consisted of blood. The TCR sequence derives from a female donor with papillary thyroid cancer or a benign thyroid nodule (not recorded which). Some clones in this sample may be carry-over from other donors' samples. The rearrangement links TRBV11-2 to TRBJ2-7; 7 bases are a match to TRBD1. CDR3 amino acids: CASSLVSLQGSDEQYF. CDR3 nucleotide sequence: TGTGCCAGCAGCTTAGTATCCCTACAGGGGTCTGACGAGCAGTACTTC.